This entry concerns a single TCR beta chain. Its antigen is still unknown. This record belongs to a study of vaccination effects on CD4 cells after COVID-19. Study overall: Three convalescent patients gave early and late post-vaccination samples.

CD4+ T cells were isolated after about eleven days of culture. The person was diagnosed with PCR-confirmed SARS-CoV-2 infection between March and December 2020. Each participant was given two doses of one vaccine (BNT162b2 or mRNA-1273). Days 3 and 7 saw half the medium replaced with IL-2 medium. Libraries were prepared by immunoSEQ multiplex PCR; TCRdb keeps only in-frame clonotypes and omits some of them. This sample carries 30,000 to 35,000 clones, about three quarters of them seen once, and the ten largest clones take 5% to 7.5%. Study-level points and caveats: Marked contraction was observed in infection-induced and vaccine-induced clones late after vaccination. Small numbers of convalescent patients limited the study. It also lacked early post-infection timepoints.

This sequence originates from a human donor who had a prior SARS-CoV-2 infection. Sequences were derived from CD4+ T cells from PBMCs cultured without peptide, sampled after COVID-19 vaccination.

CDR3 in DNA: TGTGCCACCAGCAGAGGCCGGGAGTCGTATCCCCAGCATTTT. Protein product: CATSRGRESYPQHF. The chain recombines TRBV15 with TRBJ1-5, with no clear D. The V gene lost 1 base and the J gene lost 10 bases, with 14 bases spanning the gap. Germline V gives CDR1 LNHNV, CDR2 YYDKDF (reference sequence). The CDR3 consists of 14 residues.